The T cell receptor beta chain under discussion was sequenced for a study of T cells in localized non-small cell lung cancer (dated by TCRdb to the early 2020s). At the level of the whole study: The study examined T cell repertoires in 200 to 300 patients with early-stage NSCLC and compared tumors with uninvolved tumor-adjacent lungs. The cohort comprised 200 to 300 treatment-naïve NSCLC patients with resected, localized lung tumors. A mean age of about 66 years was recorded for the NSCLC patients, of whom 129 were male and about a hundred were female. Paper-wide results and their limitations: Uninvolved tumor-adjacent lung showed the highest T cell clonality, higher than tumor, which suggests more focused antigenic responses in the uninvolved tumor-adjacent lung. Since the design was exploratory, TCR variables were selected using unadjusted p-values with no false-discovery rate correction. Higher blood T cell density associated with longer overall survival, while higher adjacent-lung clonality associated with shorter survival. Because multi-region tumor sequencing was not performed, intratumor heterogeneity could not be ruled out. A median of 57 of the top 100 tumor clones turned up in the paired uninvolved adjacent lung, and 25 to 35 of those clones also ranked among the top 100 of that same adjacent lung.

Cut back by 1 base and 0 bases, the V and J ends lie 8 bases apart. CDR1 and CDR2, looked up from the germline V gene, are SGHRS and YFSETQ. There are 15 amino acids in the CDR3, from cysteine to phenylalanine inclusive. Only the CDR3 DNA stays, 45 bases, in frame from base 1. At diagnosis, peripheral blood, uninvolved tumor-adjacent lung and tumor were collected and were preserved as a mix of fresh-frozen and FFPE material. For TCR repertoire profiling, the blood samples were analyzed as peripheral blood mononuclear cells. Regarding this clone: The antigen it binds to is not known. No qualities accompany the bases; no much larger clone lies one base away.

The immunoSEQ Assay was used to sequence TCR beta CDR3 regions from DNA. In the paper's pipeline: T cell density was computed as TCR beta template counts normalized to usable DNA estimated by amplifying housekeeping genes. Richness was estimated using the preseqR package, with extrapolation to 400,000 templates for PBMC samples and to 120,000 templates for tissue samples. Clonality was taken to be one minus Pielou's evenness. To identify tissue-enriched TCRs, differential abundance testing was run on productive amino-acid clonotypes with a minimum total count of 5 and an alpha of 0.1. The Jaccard Index and the Morisita Overlap Index were used to measure repertoire overlap between compartments. GLIPH grouped TCR beta CDR3s together with public tetramer-defined viral CDR3s, and a viral motif had to include at least three viral sequences and also show V-gene enrichment. Sourced from immuneACCESS, this table was stored by TCRdb with only in-frame sequences that have V and J called. A share of the clones is absent; for the studies checked, an unresolved V gene accounts for under half, and the remainder has no known explanation. For V, J and clone size, that table is used; D and trimming come from the DNA. Here the sample has about 46,000 clones; about four fifths occur a single time. Of the sample, about 15% is held by the ten largest clones.

The starting material was peripheral blood mononuclear cells, obtained before any cancer treatment. The origin of this receptor is a man aged 35 to 69 with stage III lung adenocarcinoma. The sequence links TRBV5-1 to TRBJ2-1, with no reliable assignment of the D segment. The CDR3 corresponds to CASSLYGRSYNEQFF. The nucleotide sequence reads TGCGCCAGCAGCTTGTACGGGCGCTCCTACAATGAGCAGTTCTTC.